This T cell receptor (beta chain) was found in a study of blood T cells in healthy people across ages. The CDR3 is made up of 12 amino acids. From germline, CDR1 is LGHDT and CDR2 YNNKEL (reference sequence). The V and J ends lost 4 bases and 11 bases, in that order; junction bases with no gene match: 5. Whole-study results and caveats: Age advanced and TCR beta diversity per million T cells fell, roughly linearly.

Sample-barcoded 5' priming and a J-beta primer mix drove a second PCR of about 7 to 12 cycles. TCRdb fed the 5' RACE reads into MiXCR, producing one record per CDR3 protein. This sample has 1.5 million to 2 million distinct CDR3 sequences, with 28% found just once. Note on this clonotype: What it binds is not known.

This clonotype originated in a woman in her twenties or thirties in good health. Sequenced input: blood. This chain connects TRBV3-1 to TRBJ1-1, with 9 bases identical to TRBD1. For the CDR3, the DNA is TGTGCCAGCAGCCTAAACAGGGGGCGGGCTTTCTTT. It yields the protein CASSLNRGRAFF.